This TCR beta chain is from a study of shared clonotypes between healthy human individuals. TCRdb's copy holds only in-frame clones and misses some; the assay was immunoSEQ multiplex PCR. The sample shows some 1.5 million clones, approximately 98% of them seen only once. CDR3 length: 14 amino acids. Looked up from germline, CDR1 is MDHEN and CDR2 is SYDVKM. V trimming: 3 bases; J trimming: 6 bases; junction bases outside the gene matches: 5. Regarding this clone: Its specificity is not known.

Memory CD4+ cells were the fraction left after CD45RA+ naive selection. Study-level findings and limits: Naive CD4 clonotypes overlapped across a handful of donors at approximately 4.5%. Relative to their counterparts shared across all four donors, non-shared clonotypes exhibited diminished generation probabilities.

The sequence was obtained from a man aged 25-45 years in good health. This rearrangement joins TRBV28 to TRBJ2-3; 8 bases align to TRBD1. The source material was naive CD4+ T cells sorted from blood. Stated subset: CD45RA+ positively selected. The CDR3 DNA is TGTGCCAGCAGTTTTCATCAGGGGGCGGATACGCAGTATTTT. Amino acids: CASSFHQGADTQYF.